This T cell receptor beta chain was sequenced during a study of neurological immune-mediated disorders. Findings and caveats of the study: Among expanded clones, no CDR3 amino acid sequences were shared across subjects, a pattern suggesting private repertoires in all groups. In HTLV-1-associated myelopathy, TCR clonal expansion was greatest, and in multiple sclerosis it was least, below healthy controls.

The V and J ends lost 5 bases and 0 bases respectively, with 15 bases between them. Germline lookup yields CDR1 SGHTA and CDR2 FQGNSA. The CDR3 loop spans 16 amino acids. PBMCs numbering 2 million and stored at -80 C yielded the unsorted libraries. This clonotype was counted ten times or more. Its antigen is still unknown. cDNA synthesis was performed by 5'RACE with 10-nucleotide random UMIs. Each CDR3 protein gets one entry after TCRdb re-called the 5' RACE reads with MiXCR. The sample holds approximately 46,000 distinct CDR3 sequences; 10% are singletons and the top ten take 5.3%. The chain carries TRBV7-2 and TRBJ2-3; unclear D gene. This sequence was found in a man between 65 and 80 years old with HTLV-1-associated myelopathy (HAM/TSP). What was sequenced was PBMCs. CDR3 region: CASSQKFGFSTDTQYF. CDR3 in DNA: TGTGCCAGCAGCCAAAAGTTCGGGTTTAGCACAGATACGCAGTATTTT.